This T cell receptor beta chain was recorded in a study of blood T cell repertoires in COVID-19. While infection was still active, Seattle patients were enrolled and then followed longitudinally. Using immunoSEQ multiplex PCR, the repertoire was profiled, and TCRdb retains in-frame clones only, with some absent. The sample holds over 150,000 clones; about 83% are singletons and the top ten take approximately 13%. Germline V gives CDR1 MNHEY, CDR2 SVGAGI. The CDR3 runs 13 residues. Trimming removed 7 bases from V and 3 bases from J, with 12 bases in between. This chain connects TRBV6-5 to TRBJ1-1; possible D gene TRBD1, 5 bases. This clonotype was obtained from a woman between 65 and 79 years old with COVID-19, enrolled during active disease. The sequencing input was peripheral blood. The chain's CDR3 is CASTYWGDTEAFF. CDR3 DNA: TGTGCCAGCACGTATTGGGGGGACACTGAAGCTTTCTTT.